Shown below are 18 T cell receptor beta chains from a single sample sequenced in a study of metastatic and nonmetastatic thyroid tumors (dated by TCRdb to about 2020). No patient had received any treatment before thyroid surgery. Library preparation was by PCR. Sequencing was performed on an Illumina HiSeq 4000. In TCRdb, the public reads were trimmed at Q25 with fastp and aligned with MiXCR, with productive beta chains retained. The sample table shows around 19,000 clones, and less than 35% are seen once. The top ten clonotypes cover 13% to 15% of the sample. Sequencing was performed on blood. These receptors all stem from a female donor with papillary thyroid cancer or a benign thyroid nodule (not recorded which). Some clones in this sample may be carry-over from other donors' samples.

This clone was seen only once. V and J are TRBV7-2 and TRBJ2-7; 10 positions match TRBD2. This CDR3 has 15 residues. Germline trimming cut 10 bases from V and 7 bases from J; bases unmatched to any gene: 16. CDR1 SGHTA and CDR2 FQGNSA come from the germline V gene. CDR3 DNA sequence: TGTGCCATCAGTCGTAGCGGGGGGATACTGGGAGAGCAGTACTTC. It is translated as CAISRSGGILGEQYF. The full variable domain, with the rest looked up from reference TRBV7-2 and TRBJ2-7, is GAGVSQSPSNKVTEKGKDVELRCDPISGHTALYWYRQSLGQGLEFLIYFQGNSAPDKSGLPSDRFSAERTGGSVSTLTIQRTQQEDSAVYLCAISRSGGILGEQYFGPGTRLTVT.

This sequence joins TRBV19 and TRBJ2-7, with D perhaps matching TRBD2 (6 bases). CDR3 length equals 16 residues. The V end lost 5 bases, the J end lost 2 bases, and 19 bases lay between the germline ends. Germline CDR1 reads LNHDA; CDR2 reads SQIVND (reference sequence). CDR3 loop: CASSRGMDPTTYEQYF. The CDR3 DNA is TGTGCCAGTAGTCGGGGGATGGACCCGACAACCTACGAGCAGTACTTC.

This clone is classed as medium-sized. The genes are TRBV18 and TRBJ2-7; TRBD1 agrees at 8 bases. Germline-derived CDR1 and CDR2 are KGHSH and LQKENI. J was trimmed by 3 bases and V by 0 bases; bases with no gene match: 4. The CDR3 has 15 residues. CDR3 protein: CASSPPTGQGYEQYF. For the CDR3, the DNA is TGTGCCAGCTCACCACCCACCGGACAGGGCTACGAGCAGTACTTC.

CDR3 coding DNA: TGCAGTGCTAGTACGGCTAGCGGGAGCCATGAGCAGTTCTTC. This encodes CSASTASGSHEQFF. The chain uses TRBV20-1 and TRBJ2-1; 10 bases map to TRBD2. This CDR3 has 14 amino acids. Germline V gene sequence: CDR1 DFQATT, CDR2 SNEGSKA (reference sequence). Unmatched junction bases numbered 7, after V lost 3 bases and J lost 8 bases.

This clone was counted many times. Its ends do not fully match the called genes, so a read error is possible. V usage is TRBV6-1 and J usage is TRBJ1-1; 7 bases map to TRBD1. This CDR3 spans 14 amino acids. Germline V gene lookup returns CDR1 MNHNS and CDR2 SASEGT. CDR3 DNA sequence: TGTACCAGCAGTGAACAGGGGCGGGGCACTGAAGCTTTCTTT. Encoded protein: CTSSEQGRGTEAFF.

This clone was seen a few times. This chain joins TRBV24-1 and TRBJ1-5; D uncertain. Trimming took off 1 base at V and 1 base at J, with 4 bases between the two ends. This CDR3 is built from 14 residues. The germline V gene has CDR1 KGHDR and CDR2 SFDVKD. Here the CDR3 DNA reads TGTGCCACCAGTGATTTACAAAGCAATCAGCCCCAGCATTTT. It encodes CATSDLQSNQPQHF.

This clone was picked up a small number of times. J is TRBJ2-1 and V is TRBV12-3 or TRBV12-4; D possibly matches TRBD1 or TRBD2 (5 bases each). V gave up 7 bases and J gave up 8 bases, with 24 bases separating them. This CDR3 has 16 residues. Here the CDR3 reads CASNSSRDQATDEQFF. The CDR3 DNA is TGTGCCAGCAACTCAAGCCGGGACCAGGCTACAGATGAGCAGTTCTTC.

CDR3 region: CASRSAGAGSRDYEQYF. For the CDR3, the DNA is TGTGCCAGCAGATCCGCCGGTGCGGGGAGCAGGGACTACGAGCAGTACTTC. The V gene is TRBV28, the J gene TRBJ2-7, with D possibly TRBD2 on 6 matching bases. Looked up from germline, CDR1 is MDHEN and CDR2 is SYDVKM. Trimming shortened V by 6 bases and J by 3 bases, and 24 bases separated the two germline ends. This CDR3 region has 17 residues.

This clone was observed at least ten times. This chain joins TRBV20-1 and TRBJ2-1; TRBD2 matches at 11 bases. V was pared by 0 bases and J by 13 bases, with 5 bases of the junction left unmatched. Germline CDR1 is DFQATT and CDR2 is SNEGSKA (reference sequence). This CDR3 is built from 13 residues. The CDR3 loop is CSARDQGLAVQFF. Written as DNA, the CDR3 is TGCAGTGCTAGAGATCAGGGACTAGCGGTTCAGTTCTTC.

The chain employs TRBV7-9 and TRBJ2-7, with D perhaps matching TRBD1 (6 bases). The CDR3 extends over 13 amino acids. V lost 0 bases to trimming and J lost 5 bases, with 8 bases between them. Per germline, CDR1 SEHNR and CDR2 FQNEAQ (reference sequence). CDR3 sequence: CASSLANRDEQYF. The CDR3 bases are TGTGCCAGCAGCTTAGCAAACAGGGACGAGCAGTACTTC.

The rearrangement joins TRBV20-1 to TRBJ2-7; TRBD2 is a possible D gene (6 bases). Trimming pared 7 bases from V and 0 bases from J, leaving 16 bases between. Per the germline V gene, CDR1 is DFQATT and CDR2 is SNEGSKA (reference sequence). CDR3 length: 14 amino acids. CDR3 sequence reads: CSVGHRDFSYEQYF. In DNA form, the CDR3 reads TGCAGTGTCGGTCACCGGGACTTCTCCTACGAGCAGTACTTC.

This chain links TRBV7-9 with TRBJ1-2; D perhaps matches TRBD1 (5 bases). Germline V gene sequence: CDR1 SEHNR, CDR2 FQNEAQ (reference sequence). Trimming cost V 5 bases and J 5 bases, with 15 bases left between them. This CDR3 has 14 residues. This CDR3 reads CASSPGTEDYGYTF. The CDR3 coding sequence is TGTGCCAGCAGCCCGGGGACGGAGGATTATGGCTACACCTTC.

This chain joins TRBV6-1 and TRBJ2-1; 11 bases are shared with TRBD2. This CDR3 contains 16 residues. The germline V gene has CDR1 MNHNS and CDR2 SASEGT. The trim removed 4 bases at V and 10 bases at J, leaving 12 bases unmatched. CDR3 in DNA: TGTGCCAGCAGTGGAATAGCGGGAGGGCCTAGTTCAGAGCAGTTCTTC. Its translation: CASSGIAGGPSSEQFF.

This clone has a count of ten or more. The V and J genes are TRBV9 and TRBJ2-7, with TRBD1 as a possible D gene (5 bases). V was clipped by 0 bases and J by 4 bases, with 11 bases between them. The germline V gene encodes CDR1 SGDLS and CDR2 YYNGEE. The CDR3 extends over 14 amino acids. The CDR3 loop reads CASSVDDSPYEQYF. The CDR3 DNA reads TGTGCCAGCAGCGTAGATGACAGCCCTTACGAGCAGTACTTC.

This clone was detected ten times or more. Other nucleotide sequences from this sample produce the same CDR3. The V gene is TRBV20-1, the J gene TRBJ2-7, with unresolved D. Per the germline V gene, CDR1 is DFQATT and CDR2 is SNEGSKA (reference sequence). V gave up 3 bases and J gave up 0 bases, with 3 bases separating them. The CDR3 length is 11 residues. CDR3 sequence (DNA): TGCAGTGCTAGTGGCTCCTACGAGCAGTACTTC. This gives the protein CSASGSYEQYF.

By frequency in the sample, this clone is medium-sized. This chain links TRBV12-3 or TRBV12-4 with TRBJ2-7; D may be TRBD1 (6 bases). This CDR3 has 17 amino acids. Trimming shortened V by 0 bases and J by 1 base, and 16 bases separated the two germline ends. CDR3 residues: CASSLALTGLASYEQYF. The CDR3 nucleotides read TGTGCCAGCAGTTTAGCCCTGACAGGCTTGGCTTCCTACGAGCAGTACTTC.

This clone came up many times. The chain links TRBV4-1 to TRBJ2-1; perhaps TRBD2 as D (5 bases). Germline values: CDR1 MGHRA, CDR2 YSYEKL. Trimming cost V 0 bases and J 2 bases, with 11 bases left between them. The length of the CDR3 is 16 residues. The DNA for the CDR3 is TGCGCCAGCAGCCAAGATTCCGGACTGCCCTACAATGAGCAGTTCTTC. This gives the protein CASSQDSGLPYNEQFF.

The chain uses TRBV20-1 and TRBJ2-3; D possibly corresponds to TRBD2 (5 bases). CDR3 length: 15 amino acids. Per germline, CDR1 DFQATT and CDR2 SNEGSKA (reference sequence). V was shortened by 2 bases and J by 0 bases, with 12 bases between the two germline ends. The CDR3 region has the DNA TGCAGTGCTAGACCGCTAGCCGCTAGCACAGATACGCAGTATTTT. Translated, it gives CSARPLAASTDTQYF.